This is a list of T cell receptor beta chains from one sample in a study of control samples from healthy donors and cancer patients. The method was immunoSEQ multiplex PCR; TCRdb's version includes in-frame clones alone and lacks a portion of them. The data hold about 140,000 clones, with roughly 92% observed a single time. Sequenced sample: blood. The receptors were gathered from a man aged 30 to 39 in good health. Each CDR3 is given with its conserved first and last residue. The D gene is left open where the match is weak. Clone size is shown for a subset of rows, as once, few, many or a class of expanded clone.

d_call	j_call	v_call	clone_size	cdr3_aa
TRBD2	TRBJ2-1	TRBV3-1/TRBV3-2	NA	CASGAGVYNEQFF
TRBD2	TRBJ2-1	TRBV5-1	NA	CASSLGGGLYNEQFF
NA	TRBJ1-6	TRBV7-6	NA	CASSLAGSLYSPLHF
TRBD1	TRBJ2-7	TRBV2	once	CASSAGQGAYEQYF
TRBD1	TRBJ2-7	TRBV19	NA	CASSVPGQGEYEQYF
NA	TRBJ2-5	TRBV28	NA	CASSLAGERGFLYETQYF
NA	TRBJ2-7	TRBV30	NA	CAYGFTYEQYF
TRBD2	TRBJ2-1	TRBV24-1	NA	CATSDWDYSGEGQFF
NA	TRBJ1-2	TRBV20-1	NA	CSARVLGGYTF
NA	TRBJ1-5	TRBV28	once	CASSFPEGPNQPQHF
TRBD2	TRBJ2-5	TRBV11-3	NA	CASSLGLAGGRETQYF
TRBD1	TRBJ1-2	TRBV28	medium-sized	CASRLKTGGHDGYTF
NA	TRBJ1-6	TRBV12-3/TRBV12-4	NA	CASRNHNSPLHF
NA	TRBJ2-3	TRBV27	NA	CASSLSGGISDTQYF
NA	TRBJ2-3	TRBV4-2	once	CASSQGFLDTQYF
NA	TRBJ2-3	TRBV6-4	NA	CASSGGEATDTQYF
NA	TRBJ2-3	TRBV29-1	once	CSVEDRWRGASTDTQYF
NA	TRBJ2-7	TRBV7-6	NA	CASSSPSTGGSGRAYEQYF
TRBD1	TRBJ1-5	TRBV28	NA	CASSPTPGQGRVNSNQPQHF
NA	TRBJ1-3	TRBV6-5	NA	CASSYYGGLGGNTIYF
NA	TRBJ1-1	TRBV13	once	CASSYDPRVFTEAFF
NA	TRBJ2-4	TRBV5-1	NA	CASSLTGSAKNIQYF
NA	TRBJ1-2	TRBV2	NA	CASSETERGRYGYTF
NA	TRBJ1-5	TRBV19	NA	CASKDWGLSNQPQHF
NA	TRBJ2-1	TRBV28	NA	CASSLSTSNEQFF
NA	TRBJ1-2	TRBV2	NA	CASSDPPGRINYGYTF
NA	TRBJ2-1	TRBV6-6	NA	CASKRGLKNDEQFF
NA	TRBJ1-5	TRBV28	NA	CASSLLGEWQPQHF
NA	TRBJ1-3	TRBV27	NA	CASSYGNTIYF
NA	TRBJ1-1	TRBV2	NA	CASTRGRDTEAFF
NA	TRBJ2-3	TRBV24-1	NA	CAVRGSTDTQYF
NA	TRBJ2-1	TRBV6-2/TRBV6-3	once	CASSYSISRNEQFF
NA	TRBJ2-3	TRBV7-2	NA	CASSPSRADTQYF
NA	TRBJ2-7	TRBV5-1	few	CASSFPAGTSSYEQYF
NA	TRBJ1-2	TRBV29-1	NA	CSAWEYRDYGYTF
TRBD1	TRBJ2-2	TRBV23-1	NA	CASSQKCFGQVDAGELFF
TRBD1	TRBJ2-2	TRBV7-9	NA	CASSLNRGGDTGELFF
NA	TRBJ1-4	TRBV15	NA	CATSRDSLLAEKLFF
NA	TRBJ2-7	TRBV5-6	NA	CASSFNPYEQYF
NA	TRBJ2-1	TRBV15	once	CATSRDVGGVGRYNEQFF
TRBD1	TRBJ1-6	TRBV15	once	CATSRDRGQSSSYNSPLHF